The 22 T cell receptor beta chains given below trace back to one sample, sequenced in a study of OX40 agonist ivuxolimab in advanced cancers. TCRdb keeps only in-frame clones here, not all; method: immunoSEQ multiplex PCR. The sample holds over 80,000 clones; roughly 85% are singletons and the top ten take approximately 0.9%. This specimen consisted of CD4+ or CD8+ T cells sorted from blood, obtained in a trial of the OX40 agonist ivuxolimab. The receptors here all came from an adult with an advanced solid tumor such as melanoma, head and neck, liver or kidney cancer.

This chain connects TRBV29-1 to TRBJ2-2; 11 bases agree with TRBD2. Germline CDR1 and CDR2: SQVTM and ANQGSEA. Unmatched junction bases numbered 17, after V lost 7 bases and J lost 4 bases. The CDR3 spans 18 residues. The CDR3 region has the DNA TGCAGCGCTCGAATTATGGCTAGCGGGGGGCCCTCCACCGGGGAGCTGTTTTTT. Translated: CSARIMASGGPSTGELFF.

This clone was detected once. This chain connects TRBV7-9 to TRBJ1-2; D not certain. Trimming shortened V by 5 bases and J by 3 bases, and 10 bases separated the two germline ends. In germline, CDR1 is SEHNR, CDR2 FQNEAQ (reference sequence). This CDR3 is built from 13 residues. CDR3 bases: TGTGCCAGCAGCCTAGGGAGGGACTATGGCTACACCTTC. This sequence encodes CASSLGRDYGYTF.

This clone appeared once. V gene TRBV4-1 combines with J gene TRBJ1-2, with D tentatively TRBD1 (5 bases). CDR1 is MGHRA, CDR2 YSYEKL, per germline. Trimming removed 1 base from V and 2 bases from J, with 14 bases in between. The CDR3 has 16 residues. The CDR3 DNA is TGCGCCAGCAGCCAAGGGCAGGGTCCCCCCAACTATGGCTACACCTTC. Amino acids: CASSQGQGPPNYGYTF.

V and J are TRBV27 and TRBJ1-6; TRBD1 might be the D (5 bases). With 3 bases removed from V and 1 base from J, the gap between germline ends came to 10 bases. CDR1 and CDR2 from the germline V gene are MNHEY and SMNVEV (reference sequence). The CDR3 loop spans 16 amino acids. The DNA of the CDR3 is TGTGCCAGCAGTTTCGTGCAGGGATCCTATAATTCACCCCTCCACTTT. Amino acids: CASSFVQGSYNSPLHF.

In this sample, this clone turned up a few times. The genes are TRBV23-1 and TRBJ1-5; TRBD1 agrees at 11 bases. TRBV23-1 is an ORF; its function is uncertain. V gave up 8 bases and J gave up 3 bases; unmatched junction bases: 18. The CDR3 is 19 amino acids. CDR3 sequence reads: CASPCEGTGGIEVNQPQHF. The CDR3 nucleotides are TGCGCCAGCCCCTGCGAAGGGACAGGGGGAATTGAAGTCAATCAGCCCCAGCATTTT.

V and J are TRBV29-1 and TRBJ2-3, with 7 bases aligning to TRBD1. The V gene's germline CDR1 is SQVTM and CDR2 ANQGSEA. V lost 6 bases and J lost 0; bases outside the gene matches: 9. The CDR3 is made up of 15 amino acids. The DNA of the CDR3 is TGCAGCGTGACCCGACAGGGAACTAGCACAGATACGCAGTATTTT. It yields the protein CSVTRQGTSTDTQYF.

The gene calls are TRBV6-4 and TRBJ2-7, with TRBD1 as a possible D gene (6 bases). Germline assignment: CDR1 MRHNA and CDR2 SNTAGT. This CDR3 has 18 residues. V was clipped by 0 bases and J by 4 bases, with 22 bases between them. The CDR3 loop is CASSDSSRQVLVGYEQYF. In nucleotides, the CDR3 is TGTGCCAGCAGTGACTCGAGTCGACAGGTACTGGTGGGGTACGAGCAGTACTTC.

This clone came up once. The V gene is TRBV5-6, the J gene TRBJ1-6; 7 bases match TRBD1. The CDR3 runs 14 residues. Germline V CDR1 and CDR2: SGHDT, YYEEEE. The J segment lost 7 bases and the V segment lost 9 bases, leaving 10 bases of the junction unmatched. The CDR3 DNA reads as TGTGCCACCATCAGGGGGGGCCTAAATTCACCCCTCCACTTT. It encodes CATIRGGLNSPLHF.

V gene TRBV30 combines with J gene TRBJ2-1; D is perhaps TRBD1 or TRBD2 (6 bases each). The CDR3 is 14 amino acids. Germline V lookup: CDR1 GTSNPN, CDR2 SVGIG (reference sequence). With 2 bases removed from V and 4 bases from J, the gap between germline ends came to 12 bases. The CDR3: CAWSIKGGYNEQFF. The CDR3 DNA reads as TGTGCCTGGAGTATAAAGGGGGGATACAATGAGCAGTTCTTC.

This rearrangement joins TRBV7-2 to TRBJ2-3; no clear D gene. Germline V lookup: CDR1 SGHTA, CDR2 FQGNSA. V was pared by 1 base and J by 0 bases, with 8 bases between. The CDR3 contains 15 residues. CDR3 protein: CASSLVVSSTDTQYF. Written as DNA, the CDR3 is TGTGCCAGCAGCTTAGTTGTTTCTAGCACAGATACGCAGTATTTT.

This clone showed up just a few times. CDR3 DNA sequence: TGTGCCAGCAGTCCCGACAGTTCGAGGGTCCCACCCCTCCACTTT. Its translation is CASSPDSSRVPPLHF. The chain carries TRBV27 and TRBJ1-6, with a possible D match to TRBD1 (5 bases). V was trimmed by 5 bases and J by 11 bases, leaving 19 bases between them. The germline V gene has CDR1 MNHEY and CDR2 SMNVEV (reference sequence). The CDR3 is 15 residues long.

The chain's CDR3 is CASKGAGSARGTEAFF. The CDR3 DNA sequence: TGTGCCAGCAAAGGTGCCGGGTCGGCCAGAGGGACTGAAGCTTTCTTT. The chain employs TRBV14 and TRBJ1-1; D unresolved. Germline assignment: CDR1 SGHDN and CDR2 FVKESK. V was trimmed by 7 bases and J by 5 bases, leaving 23 bases between them. The CDR3 is 16 amino acids. The full variable domain, with the rest looked up from reference TRBV14 and TRBJ1-1, is EAGVTQFPSHSVIEKGQTVTLRCDPISGHDNLYWYRRVMGKEIKFLLHFVKESKQDESGMPNNRFLAERTGGTYSTLKVQPAELEDSGVYFCASKGAGSARGTEAFFGQGTRLTVV.

CDR3 residues: CASSPRAQGNYGYTF. CDR3 nucleotide sequence: TGTGCCAGCAGCCCAAGAGCACAGGGAAACTATGGCTACACCTTC. V gene TRBV7-2 combines with J gene TRBJ1-2; TRBD1 is a possible D gene (6 bases). CDR1 is SGHTA, CDR2 FQGNSA, per germline. CDR3 size: 15 residues. The V and J ends lost 5 bases and 2 bases respectively, with 15 bases between them.

The V gene is TRBV7-9, the J gene TRBJ2-6, with TRBD1 matching 7 bases. Germline V gene data show CDR1 as SEHNR and CDR2 as FQNEAQ (reference sequence). The CDR3 has 16 residues. J lost 4 bases, V lost 4 bases, and 7 bases had no gene match. For the CDR3, the DNA is TGTGCCAGCAGCTCCTACAGGGGAGAAGGGGCCAACGTCCTGACTTTC. It is translated as CASSSYRGEGANVLTF.

This clone has just one count. The gene calls are TRBV6-5 and TRBJ1-2, with a possible D match to TRBD1 (6 bases). There are 14 residues in the CDR3. CDR1 and CDR2 from the germline V gene are MNHEY and SVGAGI. Trimming shortened V by 2 bases and J by 5 bases, and 12 bases separated the two germline ends. In DNA, the CDR3 is TGTGCCAGCAGTTACGCCGGAGGGGGATATGGCTACACCTTC. Its protein product is CASSYAGGGYGYTF.

The genes are TRBV9 and TRBJ2-5; no firm D call. This CDR3 has 15 amino acids. The V gene lost 0 bases and the J gene lost 2 bases, with 11 bases spanning the gap. CDR1 is SGDLS, CDR2 YYNGEE, per germline. The CDR3 loop is CASSVEWLDQETQYF. For the CDR3, the DNA is TGTGCCAGCAGCGTAGAGTGGCTAGATCAAGAGACCCAGTACTTC.

V gene TRBV4-3 combines with J gene TRBJ2-5, with D perhaps TRBD1 (5 bases). V lost 5 bases, J lost 2 bases, and 9 bases lay in between. Germline CDR1 and CDR2: LGHNA and YSLEER. The length of the CDR3 is 13 residues. The CDR3 here is CASSLTDQETQYF. In DNA, the CDR3 is TGCGCCAGCAGCTTGACAGATCAAGAGACCCAGTACTTC.

The chain uses TRBV25-1 and TRBJ2-5; D gene unclear. V was clipped by 6 bases and J by 2 bases, with 4 bases between them. The length of the CDR3 is 11 residues. The V gene's germline CDR1 is MGHDK and CDR2 SYGVNS. CDR3 sequence: CASREQETQYF. In DNA form, the CDR3 reads TGTGCCAGCAGGGAGCAAGAGACCCAGTACTTC. Combining the CDR3 with reference TRBV25-1 and TRBJ2-5 gives the whole variable domain EADIYQTPRYLVIGTGKKITLECSQTMGHDKMYWYQQDPGMELHLIHYSYGVNSTEKGDLSSESTVSRIRTEHFPLTLESARPSHTSQYLCASREQETQYFGPGTRLLVL.

This chain uses TRBV18 with TRBJ1-1; D uncertain. Looked up from germline, CDR1 is KGHSH and CDR2 is LQKENI. V dropped 3 bases and J dropped 1 base, with 15 bases sitting between them. The CDR3 extends over 16 amino acids. CDR3 loop: CASSPRPVAKNTEAFF. In DNA form, the CDR3 reads TGTGCCAGCTCACCGCGGCCAGTAGCCAAGAACACTGAAGCTTTCTTT.

The rearrangement uses TRBV15 and TRBJ1-1, with D tentatively TRBD1 (6 bases). Germline lookup yields CDR1 LNHNV and CDR2 YYDKDF (reference sequence). This CDR3 has 15 residues. The ends were cut back, 5 bases at V and 5 bases at J, with 18 bases in the middle. This CDR3 is CATSYRGGAVTEAFF. The CDR3 nucleotides are TGTGCCACCAGCTATCGCGGGGGGGCTGTGACTGAAGCTTTCTTT.

The genes are TRBV20-1 and TRBJ2-1, with D uncertain. CDR1 DFQATT and CDR2 SNEGSKA come from the germline V gene (reference sequence). V was pared by 3 bases and J by 4 bases, with 4 bases between. The CDR3 is made up of 11 amino acids. The DNA for the CDR3 is TGCAGTGCTAGTTCTTACAATGAGCAGTTCTTC. Amino acids: CSASSYNEQFF.

The chain joins TRBV10-3 to TRBJ1-5; D not certain. CDR1 ENHRY and CDR2 SYGVKD come from the germline V gene. The CDR3 extends over 12 amino acids. Trimming removed 6 bases from V and 7 bases from J, with 10 bases in between. CDR3 sequence reads: CAISPERQPQHF. CDR3 nucleotides: TGTGCCATCAGCCCAGAACGGCAGCCCCAGCATTTT.